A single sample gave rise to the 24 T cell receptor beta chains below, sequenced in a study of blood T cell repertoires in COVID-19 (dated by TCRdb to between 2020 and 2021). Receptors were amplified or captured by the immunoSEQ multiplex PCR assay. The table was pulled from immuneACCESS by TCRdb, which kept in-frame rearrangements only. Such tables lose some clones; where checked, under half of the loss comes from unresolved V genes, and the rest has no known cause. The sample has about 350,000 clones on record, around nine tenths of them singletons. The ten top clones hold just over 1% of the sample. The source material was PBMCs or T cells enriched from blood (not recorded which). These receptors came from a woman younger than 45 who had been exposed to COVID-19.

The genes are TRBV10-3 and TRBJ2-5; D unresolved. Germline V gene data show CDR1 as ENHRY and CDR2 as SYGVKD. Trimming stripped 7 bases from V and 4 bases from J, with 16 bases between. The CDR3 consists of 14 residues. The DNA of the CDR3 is TGTGCCATCACCAGACCGGAGCCGGGAGAGACCCAGTACTTC. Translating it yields CAITRPEPGETQYF.

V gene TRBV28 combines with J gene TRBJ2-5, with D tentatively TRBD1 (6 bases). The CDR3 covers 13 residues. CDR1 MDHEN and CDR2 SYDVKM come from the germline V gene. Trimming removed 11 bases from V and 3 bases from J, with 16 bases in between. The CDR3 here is CASWGLPKETQYF. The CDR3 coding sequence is TGTGCCTCCTGGGGGCTTCCTAAAGAGACCCAGTACTTC.

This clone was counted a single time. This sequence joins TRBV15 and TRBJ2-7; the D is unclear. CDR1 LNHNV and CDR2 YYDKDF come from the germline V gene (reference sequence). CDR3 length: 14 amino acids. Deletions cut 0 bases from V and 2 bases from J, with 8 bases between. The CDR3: CATSRDSVTYEQYF. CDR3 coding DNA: TGTGCCACCAGCAGAGATAGTGTAACCTACGAGCAGTACTTC.

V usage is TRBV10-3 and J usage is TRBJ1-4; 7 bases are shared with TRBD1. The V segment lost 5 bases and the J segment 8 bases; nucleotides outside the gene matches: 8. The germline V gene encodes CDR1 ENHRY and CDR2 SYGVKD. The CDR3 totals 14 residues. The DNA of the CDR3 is TGTGCCATCAGTTCTACAGGGACAGACGAAAAACTGTTTTTT. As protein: CAISSTGTDEKLFF.

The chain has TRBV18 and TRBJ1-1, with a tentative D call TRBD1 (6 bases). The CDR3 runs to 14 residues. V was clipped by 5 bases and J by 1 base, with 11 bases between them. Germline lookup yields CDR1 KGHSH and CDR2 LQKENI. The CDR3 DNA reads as TGTGCCAGCTCAGGCCGGACAGCGAACACTGAAGCTTTCTTT. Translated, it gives CASSGRTANTEAFF.

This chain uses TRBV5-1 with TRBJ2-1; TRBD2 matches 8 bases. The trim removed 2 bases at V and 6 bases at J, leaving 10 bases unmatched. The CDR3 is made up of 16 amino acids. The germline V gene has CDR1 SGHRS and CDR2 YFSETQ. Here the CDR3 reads CASSFGSGSSLNEQFF. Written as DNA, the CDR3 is TGCGCCAGCAGCTTCGGAAGCGGGAGTTCCCTCAATGAGCAGTTCTTC.

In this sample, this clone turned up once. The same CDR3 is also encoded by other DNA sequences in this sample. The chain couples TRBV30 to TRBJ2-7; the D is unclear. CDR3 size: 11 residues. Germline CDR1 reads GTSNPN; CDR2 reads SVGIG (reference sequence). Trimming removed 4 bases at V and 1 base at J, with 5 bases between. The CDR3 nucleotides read TGTGCCTGGACCCAATCCTACGAGCAGTACTTC. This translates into CAWTQSYEQYF.

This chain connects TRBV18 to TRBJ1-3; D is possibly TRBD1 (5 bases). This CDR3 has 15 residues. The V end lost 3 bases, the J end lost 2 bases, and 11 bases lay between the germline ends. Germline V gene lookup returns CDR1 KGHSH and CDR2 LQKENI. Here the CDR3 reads CASSPAGRTGNTIYF. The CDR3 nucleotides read TGTGCCAGCTCACCGGCGGGGCGTACTGGAAACACCATATATTTT.

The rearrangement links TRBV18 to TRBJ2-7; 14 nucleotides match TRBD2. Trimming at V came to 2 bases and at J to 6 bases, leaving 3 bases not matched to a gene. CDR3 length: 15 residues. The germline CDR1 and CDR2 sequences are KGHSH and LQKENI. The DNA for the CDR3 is TGTGCCAGCTCACCAGGGACTAGCGGGAGTGCCGAGCAGTACTTC. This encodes CASSPGTSGSAEQYF.

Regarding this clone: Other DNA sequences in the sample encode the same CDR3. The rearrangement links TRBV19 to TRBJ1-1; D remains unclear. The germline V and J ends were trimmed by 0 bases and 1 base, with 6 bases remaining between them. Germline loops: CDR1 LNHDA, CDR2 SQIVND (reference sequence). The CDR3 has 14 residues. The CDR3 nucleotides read TGTGCCAGTAGTATAGATCGGGGGAACACTGAAGCTTTCTTT. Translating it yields CASSIDRGNTEAFF.

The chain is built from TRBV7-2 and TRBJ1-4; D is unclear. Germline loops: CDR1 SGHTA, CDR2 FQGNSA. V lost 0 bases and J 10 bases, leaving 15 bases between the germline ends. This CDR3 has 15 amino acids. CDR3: CASSLAGSPSAKLFF. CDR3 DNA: TGTGCCAGCAGCTTAGCGGGGAGTCCTTCAGCAAAACTGTTTTTT.

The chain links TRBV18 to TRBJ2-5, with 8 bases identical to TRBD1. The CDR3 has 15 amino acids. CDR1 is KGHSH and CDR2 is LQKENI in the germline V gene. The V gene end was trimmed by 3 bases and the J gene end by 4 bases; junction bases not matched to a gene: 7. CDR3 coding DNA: TGTGCCAGCTCACCCGGGACAGGTGTTACAGAGACCCAGTACTTC. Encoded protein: CASSPGTGVTETQYF.

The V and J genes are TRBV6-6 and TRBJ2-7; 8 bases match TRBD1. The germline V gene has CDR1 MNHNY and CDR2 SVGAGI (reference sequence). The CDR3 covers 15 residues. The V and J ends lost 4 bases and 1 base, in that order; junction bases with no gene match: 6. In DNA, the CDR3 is TGTGCCAGCAGTTTCCCGGGACAGGTATCCTACGAGCAGTACTTC. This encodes CASSFPGQVSYEQYF.

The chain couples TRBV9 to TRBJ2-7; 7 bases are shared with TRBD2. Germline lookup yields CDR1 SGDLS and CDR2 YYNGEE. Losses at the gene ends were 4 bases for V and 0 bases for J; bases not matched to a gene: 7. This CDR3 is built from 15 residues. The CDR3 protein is CASSSGGLLSYEQYF. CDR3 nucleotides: TGTGCCAGCAGCTCTGGGGGACTACTCTCCTACGAGCAGTACTTC.

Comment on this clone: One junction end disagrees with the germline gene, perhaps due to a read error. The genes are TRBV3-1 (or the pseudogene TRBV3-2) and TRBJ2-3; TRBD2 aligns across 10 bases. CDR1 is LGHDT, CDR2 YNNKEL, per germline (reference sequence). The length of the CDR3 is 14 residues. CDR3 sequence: CASSQERGSGRAAF. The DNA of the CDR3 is TGTGCCAGCAGCCAAGAACGTGGGAGCGGGAGGGCCGCTTTT.

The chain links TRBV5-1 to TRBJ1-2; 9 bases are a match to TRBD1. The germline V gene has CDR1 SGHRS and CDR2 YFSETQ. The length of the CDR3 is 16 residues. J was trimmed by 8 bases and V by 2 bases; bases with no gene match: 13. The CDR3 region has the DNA TGCGCCAGCAGCTTTTCGGGACAGGGTCTTTCTAGCGGCTACACCTTC. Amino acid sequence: CASSFSGQGLSSGYTF. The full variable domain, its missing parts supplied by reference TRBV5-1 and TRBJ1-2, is KAGVTQTPRYLIKTRGQQVTLSCSPISGHRSVSWYQQTPGQGLQFLFEYFSETQRNKGNFPGRFSGRQFSNSRSEMNVSTLELGDSALYLCASSFSGQGLSSGYTFGSGTRLTVV.

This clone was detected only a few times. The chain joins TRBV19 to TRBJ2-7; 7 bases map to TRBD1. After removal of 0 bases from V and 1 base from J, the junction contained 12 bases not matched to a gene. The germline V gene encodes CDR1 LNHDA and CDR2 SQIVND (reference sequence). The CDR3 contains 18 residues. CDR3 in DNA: TGTGCCAGTAGTATAGAAGGGGGCGCAAGGTCCGTGTCCTACGAGCAGTACTTC. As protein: CASSIEGGARSVSYEQYF.

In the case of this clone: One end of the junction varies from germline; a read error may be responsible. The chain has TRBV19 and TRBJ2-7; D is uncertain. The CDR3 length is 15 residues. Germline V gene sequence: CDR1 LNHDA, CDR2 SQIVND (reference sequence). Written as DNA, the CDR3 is TGTGCCAGTAGTCCCCCCCTGCAACATTCCTTCGAGCAGTACTTC. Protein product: CASSPPLQHSFEQYF.

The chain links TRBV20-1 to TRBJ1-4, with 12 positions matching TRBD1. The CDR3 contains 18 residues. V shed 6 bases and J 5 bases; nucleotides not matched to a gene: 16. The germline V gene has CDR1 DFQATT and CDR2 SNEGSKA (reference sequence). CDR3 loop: CSASNAGTGGEGNEKLFF. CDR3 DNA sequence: TGCAGTGCGAGTAATGCCGGGACAGGGGGCGAGGGCAATGAAAAACTGTTTTTT.

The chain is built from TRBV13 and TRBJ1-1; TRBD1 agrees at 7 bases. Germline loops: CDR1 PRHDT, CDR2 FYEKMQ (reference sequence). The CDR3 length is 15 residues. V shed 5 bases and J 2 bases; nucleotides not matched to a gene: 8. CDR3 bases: TGTGCCAGCAGCGCCTTGACAGGGATTAACACTGAAGCTTTCTTT. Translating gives CASSALTGINTEAFF.

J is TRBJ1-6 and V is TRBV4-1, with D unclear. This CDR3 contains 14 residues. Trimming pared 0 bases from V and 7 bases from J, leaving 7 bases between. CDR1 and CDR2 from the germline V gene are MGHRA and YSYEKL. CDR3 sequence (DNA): TGCGCCAGCAGCCAAGATCTGAGAAATTCACCCCTCCACTTT. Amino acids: CASSQDLRNSPLHF.

The CDR3 nucleotides are TGTGCCATCACGGGAGGCTCCTACAATGAGCAGTTCTTC. This codes for CAITGGSYNEQFF. The chain joins TRBV10-3 to TRBJ2-1, with 7 bases that match TRBD2. Unmatched junction bases numbered 0, after V lost 7 bases and J lost 0 bases. CDR1 ENHRY and CDR2 SYGVKD come from the germline V gene. The CDR3 totals 13 residues.

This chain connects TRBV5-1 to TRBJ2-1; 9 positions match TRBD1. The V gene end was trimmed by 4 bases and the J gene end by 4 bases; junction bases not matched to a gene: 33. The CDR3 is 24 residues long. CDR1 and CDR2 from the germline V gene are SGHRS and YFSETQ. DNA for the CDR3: TGCGCCAGCAGCCGGGACAGGGACGATATGTTAGGGCGAGCGGGCACATCCCATTACAATGAGCAGTTCTTC. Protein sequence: CASSRDRDDMLGRAGTSHYNEQFF.

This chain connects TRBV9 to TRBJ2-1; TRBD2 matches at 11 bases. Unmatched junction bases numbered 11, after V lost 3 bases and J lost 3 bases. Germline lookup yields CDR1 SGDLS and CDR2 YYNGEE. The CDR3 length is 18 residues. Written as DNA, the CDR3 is TGTGCCAGCAGCGAGGGGAGGACTAGCGGGCCGCTCTACAATGAGCAGTTCTTC. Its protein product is CASSEGRTSGPLYNEQFF.